This T cell receptor (beta chain) was sequenced in a study of blood T cell repertoires in COVID-19. Study-wide background: Donors in the United States, Italy and Spain gave samples during acute or convalescent COVID-19. T cells, B-cell-depleted T cells, or PBMCs supplied cDNA or gDNA.

This clone occurred once. Trimming took 4 bases from V and 4 from J; bases not matched to a gene: 5. This CDR3 region has 14 residues. The germline V gene encodes CDR1 SGHDN and CDR2 FVKESK. In the original workflow: From reference gene primer amplification, estimates of nucleated cell counts were derived. Some clones are missing from TCRdb's copy, which holds only in-frame ones; the method was immunoSEQ multiplex PCR. Clone size and V and J calls were adopted from that table, with D and trimming inferred from the DNA. The table has 250,000 or so clones, 70% to 90% seen once; the top ten hold 0.9% to 1%.

V gene TRBV14 combines with J gene TRBJ1-2; TRBD1 aligns across 8 bases. The TCR comes from a woman in her thirties or forties who had recovered from COVID-19. The sample was peripheral blood. The CDR3 DNA reads TGTGCCAGCAGCCCCACAGGGGGATTCTATGGCTACACCTTC. It specifies CASSPTGGFYGYTF.